The present T cell receptor beta chain was sequenced within a study of cytotoxic CD8 clonotypes in ibrutinib-treated CLL. CDR1 is SGHNT and CDR2 is YYREEE in the germline V gene (reference sequence). V lost 0 bases, J lost 4 bases, and 10 bases lay in between. The CDR3 consists of 14 residues. Here immunoSEQ multiplex PCR was the method, and the copy in TCRdb shows in-frame clones only, minus some. The sample yields roughly 150,000 clones, over 75% seen once. The origin of this receptor is a human donor with chronic lymphocytic leukemia. This rearrangement joins TRBV5-4 to TRBJ1-2; D uncertain. Sequences were derived from PBMCs, sampled at disease progression, from a patient treated with ibrutinib. CDR3 protein: CASSLGNVAYGYTF. CDR3 nucleotides: TGTGCCAGCAGCTTGGGTAACGTCGCCTATGGCTACACCTTC.